The sequence of this T cell receptor beta chain was determined in a study of blood T cell repertoires in COVID-19. Between the trimmed V and J ends, which lost 4 bases and 8 bases, there was a span of 14 bases. The CDR3 consists of 13 residues. The germline gives CDR1 MDHEN, CDR2 SYDVKM. The repertoire was sequenced with immunoSEQ multiplex PCR; TCRdb's copy has only in-frame clones and lacks some. Seen here are 55,000 to 80,000 clones, around four fifths observed once, and the top ten hold around 6.6%. The V gene is TRBV28, the J gene TRBJ1-2; TRBD1 might be the D (5 bases). The source is a human donor in a cohort sampled during active COVID-19. What was sequenced was peripheral blood. CDR3 DNA sequence: TGTGCCAGCAGTTACGAAGGAGGGGAAGGCTACACCTTC. This gives the protein CASSYEGGEGYTF.